Shown below are 19 T cell receptor beta chains from a single sample sequenced in a study of blood T cell repertoires in COVID-19. The table came from immunoSEQ multiplex PCR; TCRdb's copy has only in-frame clones and leaves some out. The table lists fewer than 75,000 clones, approximately 89% of them singletons. Specimen: peripheral blood. The receptors were sampled from a man aged 55 to 70 with active or convalescent COVID-19.

A single count supports this clone. The rearrangement joins TRBV5-4 to TRBJ1-3, with unresolved D. The length of the CDR3 is 15 residues. The germline CDR1 and CDR2 sequences are SGHNT and YYREEE (reference sequence). V was clipped by 4 bases and J by 7 bases, with 18 bases between them. The CDR3 region has the DNA TGTGCCAGCAGCCCATTAGAGGGAGGCGGCAACACCATATATTTT. This translates into CASSPLEGGGNTIYF.

V and J are TRBV29-1 and TRBJ2-7; TRBD1 might be the D (5 bases). The CDR3 consists of 13 residues. Between the trimmed V and J ends, which lost 4 bases and 2 bases, there was a span of 12 bases. CDR1 is SQVTM and CDR2 is ANQGSEA in the germline V gene. DNA of the CDR3: TGCAGCGTTGCCCCGACAGCTACCTACGAGCAGTACTTC. Translating it yields CSVAPTATYEQYF.

The J gene is TRBJ2-7, the V gene TRBV18, with 8 bases that match TRBD2. Germline V CDR1 and CDR2: KGHSH, LQKENI. The CDR3 spans 15 residues. V dropped 5 bases and J dropped 1; count of bases not matched to a gene: 7. CDR3 loop: CASSSTSETSYEQYF. The CDR3 DNA sequence: TGTGCCAGCTCATCGACTAGCGAAACGTCCTACGAGCAGTACTTC.

The V and J genes are TRBV30 and TRBJ2-3, with TRBD2 identical over 7 bases. Germline CDR1 is GTSNPN and CDR2 is SVGIG (reference sequence). The CDR3 has 12 amino acids. V gave up 3 bases and J gave up 3 bases; unmatched junction bases: 0. This chain's CDR3 is CAWRAGTDTQYF. The CDR3 DNA reads TGTGCCTGGAGAGCGGGGACAGATACGCAGTATTTT.

Only a few counts were recorded for this clone. This same CDR3 is encoded by further DNA sequences in the sample. This chain connects TRBV28 to TRBJ1-6, with TRBD1 matching over 7 bases. With 5 bases clipped from V and 7 bases from J, the junction kept 5 bases outside the gene matches. The CDR3 consists of 14 residues. CDR1 is MDHEN and CDR2 is SYDVKM in the germline V gene. In nucleotides, the CDR3 is TGTGCCAGCAGTCCGGGGACAGCAAATTCACCCCTCCACTTT. Protein: CASSPGTANSPLHF.

The chain carries TRBV10-1 and TRBJ2-1, with D possibly matching TRBD2 (6 bases). V was pared by 6 bases and J by 0 bases, with 9 bases between. This CDR3 has 14 residues. From germline, CDR1 is WNHNN and CDR2 SYGVQD (reference sequence). In DNA form, the CDR3 reads TGCGCCAGCAGACCCGGGAGCTCCTACAATGAGCAGTTCTTC. This encodes CASRPGSSYNEQFF.

The chain combines TRBV6-4 with TRBJ2-1; 11 bases map to TRBD2. The CDR3 runs 15 residues. Germline V gives CDR1 MRHNA, CDR2 SNTAGT. With 4 bases clipped from V and 10 bases from J, the junction kept 9 bases outside the gene matches. CDR3 in amino acids: CASSAELAGVGEQFF. In nucleotides, the CDR3 is TGTGCCAGCAGTGCGGAACTAGCGGGGGTGGGGGAGCAGTTCTTC.

This chain connects TRBV15 to TRBJ1-3; the match to TRBD1 covers 7 bases. The V segment lost 1 base and the J segment 4 bases; nucleotides outside the gene matches: 7. Germline values: CDR1 LNHNV, CDR2 YYDKDF (reference sequence). This CDR3 has 16 residues. Here the CDR3 reads CATSRGDTGVGNTIYF. CDR3 DNA: TGTGCCACCAGCAGAGGGGACACAGGGGTCGGAAACACCATATATTTT.

This clone was observed once. This chain joins TRBV6-4 and TRBJ2-2, with a possible D match to TRBD1 (5 bases). The V and J ends lost 2 bases and 4 bases respectively, with 8 bases between them. The CDR3 has 14 amino acids. Germline V gene data show CDR1 as MRHNA and CDR2 as SNTAGT. The CDR3 is CASSDLRGTGELFF. CDR3 coding DNA: TGTGCCAGCAGTGACCTTAGGGGCACCGGGGAGCTGTTTTTT.

V gene TRBV5-1 combines with J gene TRBJ2-1, with 10 bases aligning to TRBD2. CDR1 and CDR2 from the germline V gene are SGHRS and YFSETQ. CDR3 length: 15 residues. Trimming took 9 bases from V and 5 from J; bases not matched to a gene: 11. CDR3 region: CATRPGLAGDNEQFF. CDR3 nucleotide sequence: TGCGCCACCCGACCCGGGCTAGCGGGAGACAATGAGCAGTTCTTC. Filled out from reference TRBV5-1 and TRBJ2-1, the complete variable domain reads KAGVTQTPRYLIKTRGQQVTLSCSPISGHRSVSWYQQTPGQGLQFLFEYFSETQRNKGNFPGRFSGRQFSNSRSEMNVSTLELGDSALYLCATRPGLAGDNEQFFGPGTRLTVL.

The gene calls are TRBV3-1 (or the pseudogene TRBV3-2) and TRBJ2-3, with TRBD2 identical over 11 bases. The length of the CDR3 is 18 residues. With 5 bases clipped from V and 2 bases from J, the junction kept 12 bases outside the gene matches. CDR1 and CDR2 from the germline V gene are LGHDT and YNNKEL (reference sequence). The CDR3, as DNA: TGTGCCAGCAGCTACCTTTGGGCTAGCGGGGGGCACACAGATACGCAGTATTTT. This sequence encodes CASSYLWASGGHTDTQYF.

V and J are TRBV25-1 and TRBJ2-1; tentative D call: TRBD1 (6 bases). The CDR3 extends over 14 amino acids. The germline V gene has CDR1 MGHDK and CDR2 SYGVNS. The ends were cut back, 5 bases at V and 9 bases at J, with 17 bases in the middle. CDR3: CASSKPGVGSEQFF. CDR3 sequence (DNA): TGTGCCAGCAGTAAACCAGGGGTTGGGAGTGAGCAGTTCTTC.

The V gene is TRBV7-2, the J gene TRBJ2-7; D may be TRBD2 (6 bases). Germline CDR1 and CDR2: SGHTA and FQGNSA. The V end was cut by 0 bases, the J end by 2 bases, with 11 bases between. The CDR3 has 15 amino acids. The CDR3 is CASSLARGRPYEQYF. In DNA, the CDR3 is TGTGCCAGCAGCTTAGCGCGGGGCAGACCCTACGAGCAGTACTTC.

This clone came up once. The rearrangement joins TRBV10-1 to TRBJ2-3, with a possible D match to TRBD2 (5 bases). V lost 0 bases and J lost 4, with 5 bases in between. Germline-derived CDR1 and CDR2 are WNHNN and SYGVQD (reference sequence). CDR3 size: 13 residues. The DNA of the CDR3 is TGCGCCAGCAGTGAGTCACTAGCAGATACGCAGTATTTT. As protein: CASSESLADTQYF.

There are a few counts of this clone. The rearrangement uses TRBV11-2 and TRBJ2-5, with 7 bases lining up with TRBD2. Trimming cost V 1 base and J 2 bases; bases outside gene matches: 7. Germline V gene data show CDR1 as SGHAT and CDR2 as FQNNGV. The CDR3 extends over 16 amino acids. CDR3: CASSLGGSGGQETQYF. DNA of the CDR3: TGTGCCAGCAGCTTAGGAGGATCCGGGGGGCAAGAGACCCAGTACTTC.

V and J are TRBV28 and TRBJ1-1; D is ambiguous. The V gene lost 8 bases and the J gene lost 2 bases, with 18 bases spanning the gap. Germline V gene lookup returns CDR1 MDHEN and CDR2 SYDVKM. The CDR3 has 15 amino acids. The CDR3 nucleotides are TGTGCCAGCGTCCCCCTGCGGGCGGGCAACACTGAAGCTTTCTTT. Protein product: CASVPLRAGNTEAFF.

This clone appeared once. The chain is built from TRBV7-3 and TRBJ2-3; possibly TRBD1 for D (6 bases). Trimming took 4 bases from V and 1 from J, leaving 12 bases between them. Germline CDR1 is SGHTA and CDR2 is FQGTGA. This CDR3 contains 15 residues. Here the CDR3 reads CASSSRGRGTDTQYF. CDR3 sequence (DNA): TGTGCCAGCAGCTCTAGGGGGAGAGGCACAGATACGCAGTATTTT.

The J gene is TRBJ2-2, the V gene TRBV11-2, with D possibly matching TRBD1 (6 bases). Germline V gives CDR1 SGHAT, CDR2 FQNNGV. The CDR3 is 17 amino acids. Trimming took 1 base from V and 4 from J, leaving 16 bases between them. The CDR3 reads CASSLGQVVLGTGELFF. The CDR3 DNA follows: TGTGCCAGCAGCTTAGGACAGGTCGTGCTGGGCACCGGGGAGCTGTTTTTT. The whole variable domain, filled in from reference TRBV11-2 and TRBJ2-2, reads EAGVAQSPRYKIIEKRQSVAFWCNPISGHATLYWYQQILGQGPKLLIQFQNNGVVDDSQLPKDRFSAERLKGVDSTLKIQPAKLEDSAVYLCASSLGQVVLGTGELFFGEGSRLTVL.

This chain uses TRBV28 with TRBJ2-1; no definite D call. V lost 5 bases to trimming and J lost 10 bases, with 15 bases between them. Germline V CDR1 and CDR2: MDHEN, SYDVKM. The length of the CDR3 is 13 residues. The CDR3 DNA is TGTGCCAGCAGTCTAAATCAGGTTTACGAGCAGTTCTTC. Protein: CASSLNQVYEQFF.